This entry concerns a single T cell receptor beta chain. This record comes from a study of blood T cell repertoires in COVID-19. In germline, CDR1 is SGHAT, CDR2 FQNNGV. Deletions cut 6 bases from V and 3 bases from J, with 17 bases between. The length of the CDR3 is 15 residues. Sequencing was performed with immunoSEQ multiplex PCR; in TCRdb, only in-frame clones are kept and a portion is missing. The sample lists about 140,000 clones; 81% were seen once. The TCR sequence derives from a human donor in a cohort sampled during active COVID-19. Sequences were obtained from peripheral blood. The genes are TRBV11-2 and TRBJ2-5; a weak D match, TRBD2 (6 bases). The CDR3 reads CASSLAWGVEETQYF. CDR3 nucleotide sequence: TGTGCCAGCAGTCTAGCGTGGGGGGTGGAAGAGACCCAGTACTTC.